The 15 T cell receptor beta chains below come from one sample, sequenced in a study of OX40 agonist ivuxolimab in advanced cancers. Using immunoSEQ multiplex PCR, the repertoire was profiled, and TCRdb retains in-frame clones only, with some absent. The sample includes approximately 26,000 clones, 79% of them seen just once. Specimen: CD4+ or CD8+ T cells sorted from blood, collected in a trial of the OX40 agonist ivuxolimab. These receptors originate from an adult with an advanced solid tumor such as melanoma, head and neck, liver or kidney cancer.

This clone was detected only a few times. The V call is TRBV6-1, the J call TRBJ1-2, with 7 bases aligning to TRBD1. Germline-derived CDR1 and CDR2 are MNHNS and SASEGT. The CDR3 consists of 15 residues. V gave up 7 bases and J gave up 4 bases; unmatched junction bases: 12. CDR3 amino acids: CASTNPNRGSYGYTF. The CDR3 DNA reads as TGTGCCAGCACGAATCCAAACAGGGGATCCTATGGCTACACCTTC.

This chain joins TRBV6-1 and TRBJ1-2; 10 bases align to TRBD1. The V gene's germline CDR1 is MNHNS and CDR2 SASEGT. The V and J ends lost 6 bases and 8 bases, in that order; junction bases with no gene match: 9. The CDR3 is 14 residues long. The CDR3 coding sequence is TGTGCCAGCAGAGGAGGACAGGGGGTATTCGGCTACACCTTC. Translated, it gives CASRGGQGVFGYTF.

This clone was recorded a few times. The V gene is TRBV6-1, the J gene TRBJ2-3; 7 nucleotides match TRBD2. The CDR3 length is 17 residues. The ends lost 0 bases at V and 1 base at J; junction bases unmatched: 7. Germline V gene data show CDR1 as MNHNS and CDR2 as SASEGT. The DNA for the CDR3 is TGTGCCAGCAGTGAAGCGCGGTCGGCGGGGGGCACAGATACGCAGTATTTT. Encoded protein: CASSEARSAGGTDTQYF.

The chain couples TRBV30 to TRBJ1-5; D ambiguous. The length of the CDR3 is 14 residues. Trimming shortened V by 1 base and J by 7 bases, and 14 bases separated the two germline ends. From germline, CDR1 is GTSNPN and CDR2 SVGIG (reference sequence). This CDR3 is CAWSGHGVGQPQHF. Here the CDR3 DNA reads TGTGCCTGGAGTGGCCACGGGGTGGGGCAGCCCCAGCATTTT. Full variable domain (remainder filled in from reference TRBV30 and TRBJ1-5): SQTIHQWPATLVQPVGSPLSLECTVEGTSNPNLYWYRQAAGRGLQLLFYSVGIGQISSEVPQNLSASRPQDRQFILSSKKLLLSDSGFYLCAWSGHGVGQPQHFGDGTRLSIL.

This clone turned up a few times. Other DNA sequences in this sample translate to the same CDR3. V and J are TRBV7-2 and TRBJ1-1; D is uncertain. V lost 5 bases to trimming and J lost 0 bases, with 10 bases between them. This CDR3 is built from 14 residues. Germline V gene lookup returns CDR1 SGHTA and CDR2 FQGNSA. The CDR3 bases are TGTGCCAGCAGCCCCGGACCTTTGAACACTGAAGCTTTCTTT. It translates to CASSPGPLNTEAFF.

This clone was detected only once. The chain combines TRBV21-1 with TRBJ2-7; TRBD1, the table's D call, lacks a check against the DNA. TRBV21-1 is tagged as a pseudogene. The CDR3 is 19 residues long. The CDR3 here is CASSKTHYRGTGGQHEQYF. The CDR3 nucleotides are TGTGCCAGCAGCAAAACCCACTATCGCGGGACAGGGGGCCAGCACGAGCAGTACTTC.

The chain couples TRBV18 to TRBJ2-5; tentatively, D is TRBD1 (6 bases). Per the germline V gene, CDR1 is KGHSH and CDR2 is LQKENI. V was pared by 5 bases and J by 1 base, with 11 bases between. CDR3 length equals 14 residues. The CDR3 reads CASSFTTGQETQYF. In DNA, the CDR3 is TGTGCCAGCTCATTTACGACAGGCCAAGAGACCCAGTACTTC.

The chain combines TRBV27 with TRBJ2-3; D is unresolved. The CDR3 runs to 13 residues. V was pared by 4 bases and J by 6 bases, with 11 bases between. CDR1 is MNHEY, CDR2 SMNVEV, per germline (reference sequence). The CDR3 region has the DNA TGTGCCAGCAGTTCTAACGCGGTGGATACGCAGTATTTT. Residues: CASSSNAVDTQYF.

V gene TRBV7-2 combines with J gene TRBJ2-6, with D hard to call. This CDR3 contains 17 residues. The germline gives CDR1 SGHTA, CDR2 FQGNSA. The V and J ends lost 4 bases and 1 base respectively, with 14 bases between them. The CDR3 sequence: CASSSDAVPSGANVLTF. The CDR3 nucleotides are TGTGCCAGCAGCTCAGACGCCGTCCCATCTGGGGCCAACGTCCTGACTTTC.

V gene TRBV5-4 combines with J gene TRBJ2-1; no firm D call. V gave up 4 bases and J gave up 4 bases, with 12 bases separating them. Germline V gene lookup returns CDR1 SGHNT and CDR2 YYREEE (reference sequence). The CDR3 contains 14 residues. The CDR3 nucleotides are TGTGCCAGCAGCATCCCTGGGGAATACAATGAGCAGTTCTTC. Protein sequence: CASSIPGEYNEQFF.

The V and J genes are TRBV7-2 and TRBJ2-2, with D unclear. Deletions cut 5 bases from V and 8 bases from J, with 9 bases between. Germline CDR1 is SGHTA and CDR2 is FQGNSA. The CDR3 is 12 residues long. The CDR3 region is CASSPIWGELFF. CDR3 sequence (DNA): TGTGCCAGCAGCCCAATTTGGGGGGAGCTGTTTTTT.

The CDR3 loop is CASSEYSITEAFF. The CDR3 nucleotides are TGTGCCAGCAGTGAATATAGTATCACTGAAGCTTTCTTT. The chain joins TRBV6-4 to TRBJ1-1; no definite D call. The CDR3 length is 13 residues. The germline V gene encodes CDR1 MRHNA and CDR2 SNTAGT. Trimming left V 3 bases short and J 4 bases short, with 9 bases between.

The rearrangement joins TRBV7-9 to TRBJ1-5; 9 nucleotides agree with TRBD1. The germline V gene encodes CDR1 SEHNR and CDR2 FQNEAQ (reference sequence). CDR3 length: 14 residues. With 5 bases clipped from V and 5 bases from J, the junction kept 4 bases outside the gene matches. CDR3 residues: CASSMTGGDQPQHF. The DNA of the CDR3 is TGTGCCAGCAGCATGACAGGGGGGGATCAGCCCCAGCATTTT.

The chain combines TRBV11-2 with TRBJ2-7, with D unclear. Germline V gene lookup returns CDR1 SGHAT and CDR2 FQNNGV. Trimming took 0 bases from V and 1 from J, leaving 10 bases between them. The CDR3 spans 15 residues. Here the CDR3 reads CASSLDKGRSYEQYF. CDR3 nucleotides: TGTGCCAGCAGCTTAGATAAGGGCAGGTCCTACGAGCAGTACTTC.

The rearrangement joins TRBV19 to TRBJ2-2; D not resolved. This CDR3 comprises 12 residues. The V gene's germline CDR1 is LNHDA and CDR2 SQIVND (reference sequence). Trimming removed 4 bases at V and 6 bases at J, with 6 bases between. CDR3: CASSTGAGELFF. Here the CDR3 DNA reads TGTGCCAGTAGTACGGGTGCCGGGGAGCTGTTTTTT.